These T cell receptor beta chains were read from a single sample in a study of blood T cell repertoires in COVID-19. Sequenced by immunoSEQ multiplex PCR; TCRdb stores in-frame clones only, minus some. The sample comprises tens of thousands of clones, roughly nine tenths of which are singletons, and under 1.5% rests with the top ten. Sequences were obtained from peripheral blood. The receptors were gathered from a man in his fifties or sixties with acute or convalescent COVID-19. The CDR3 runs from the conserved cysteine through the conserved F or W. A D gene is named only where the DNA matches it firmly. Size values are once, few and many counts, or a class for expanded clones, and some rows have none.

abundance,j_gene,v_gene,d_gene,CDR3aa,CDR3nt
NA,TRBJ2-7,TRBV3-1/TRBV3-2,NA,CASSQDLGGVGYEQYF,TGTGCCAGCAGCCAAGATCTCGGGGGAGTAGGCTACGAGCAGTACTTC
NA,TRBJ1-2,TRBV7-2,NA,CASSLDPRGAGGYTF,TGTGCCAGCAGCTTAGACCCGCGGGGGGCGGGTGGCTACACCTTC
NA,TRBJ1-5,TRBV6-2/TRBV6-3,NA,CASSSVSNQPQHF,TGTGCCAGCAGCTCGGTTAGCAATCAGCCCCAGCATTTT
NA,TRBJ2-3,TRBV28,TRBD2,CASSTLAETPDTQYF,TGTGCCAGCAGTACCCTAGCGGAAACTCCAGATACGCAGTATTTT
NA,TRBJ1-2,TRBV27,NA,CASSLSGANYGYTF,TGTGCCAGCAGTTTATCAGGGGCTAACTATGGCTACACCTTC
NA,TRBJ2-1,TRBV28,TRBD2,CASSFRPGLAGSNEQFF,TGTGCCAGCAGTTTCCGACCTGGACTAGCGGGAAGCAATGAGCAGTTCTTC
NA,TRBJ1-6,TRBV6-6,TRBD1,CASSPEVPGQGSSSPLHF,TGTGCCAGCAGTCCAGAGGTCCCGGGACAGGGGTCAAGTTCACCCCTCCACTTT
NA,TRBJ1-5,TRBV4-1,NA,CASSQQTVSNQPQHF,TGCGCCAGCAGCCAACAGACAGTTAGCAATCAGCCCCAGCATTTT
NA,TRBJ2-1,TRBV19,TRBD2,CASSTGGGGRGEQFF,TGTGCCAGTAGTACCGGCGGGGGGGGCCGAGGAGAGCAGTTCTTC
few,TRBJ1-6,TRBV10-3,TRBD1,CANRGQGDNSPLHF,TGTGCCAACCGAGGACAGGGAGATAATTCACCCCTCCACTTT
NA,TRBJ2-3,TRBV6-2/TRBV6-3,TRBD2,CASSLAGTVGTDTQYF,TGTGCCAGCAGCCTAGCGGGGACGGTTGGCACAGATACGCAGTATTTT
NA,TRBJ2-3,TRBV5-1,TRBD2,CASSSGLAGEIDTQYF,TGCGCCAGCAGCTCCGGACTAGCGGGAGAGATAGATACGCAGTATTTT
NA,TRBJ1-4,TRBV3-1/TRBV3-2,NA,CASSPGQKSGEKLFF,TGTGCCAGCAGCCCAGGACAGAAAAGTGGTGAAAAACTGTTTTTT
NA,TRBJ1-1,TRBV10-2,NA,CASRALGGAENTEAFF,TGCGCCAGCAGGGCCCTCGGTGGGGCAGAGAACACTGAAGCTTTCTTT
NA,TRBJ2-1,TRBV5-1,TRBD1,CASRQGTSYNEQFF,TGCGCCAGCAGACAGGGGACCTCCTACAATGAGCAGTTCTTC
NA,TRBJ2-5,TRBV18,NA,CASSPNSQETQYF,TGTGCCAGCTCACCAAACAGTCAAGAGACCCAGTACTTC
once,TRBJ2-1,TRBV14,NA,CASSQRRGNTGSSYNEQFF,TGTGCCAGCAGCCAAAGGCGGGGGAATACAGGGAGCTCCTACAATGAGCAGTTCTTC
once,TRBJ2-2,TRBV11-3,NA,CASSLGRGDTGELFF,TGTGCCAGCAGCTTAGGCAGGGGGGACACCGGGGAGCTGTTTTTT
once,TRBJ2-1,TRBV28,TRBD2,CASRGTSVEQFF,TGTGCCAGCAGGGGGACTAGCGTTGAGCAGTTCTTC
NA,TRBJ1-6,TRBV19,TRBD1,CASSMAARGLNSPLHF,TGTGCCAGTAGTATGGCAGCCAGGGGGCTTAATTCACCCCTCCACTTT
NA,TRBJ1-6,TRBV5-1,NA,CASSPEDGGESYNSPLHF,TGCGCCAGCAGCCCCGAAGACGGAGGCGAGTCCTATAATTCACCCCTCCACTTT
NA,TRBJ2-3,TRBV11-1,TRBD1,CASSPRQGSDTQYF,TGTGCCAGCAGCCCCCGACAGGGCTCAGATACGCAGTATTTT
NA,TRBJ2-1,TRBV3-1/TRBV3-2,NA,CASSQGLATYNEQFF,TGTGCCAGCAGCCAAGGGTTAGCGACCTACAATGAGCAGTTCTTC
NA,TRBJ1-6,TRBV15,TRBD1,CATSTLDRDSPLHF,TGTGCCACCAGCACCCTTGACAGGGATTCACCCCTCCACTTT
NA,TRBJ1-2,TRBV7-8,TRBD1,CASSSDRVASYTF,TGTGCCAGCAGCTCGGACAGGGTAGCTAGCTACACCTTC
few,TRBJ1-3,TRBV7-3,NA,CASSPQAGLGNTIYF,TGTGCCAGCAGCCCGCAAGCGGGACTTGGAAACACCATATATTTT
NA,TRBJ2-3,TRBV6-4,TRBD2,CASSEGLAGDGDTQYF,TGTGCCAGCAGTGAGGGACTAGCGGGAGATGGAGATACGCAGTATTTT
NA,TRBJ1-1,TRBV3-1/TRBV3-2,NA,CASSQEGGGAGTEAFF,TGTGCCAGCAGCCAAGAGGGAGGTGGCGCCGGCACTGAAGCTTTCTTT
once,TRBJ1-5,TRBV6-5,NA,CASSLTANQPQHF,TGTGCCAGCAGTTTAACAGCAAATCAGCCCCAGCATTTT
NA,TRBJ2-7,TRBV3-1/TRBV3-2,NA,CASSQEGTAYEQYF,TGTGCCAGCAGCCAAGAGGGTACAGCCTACGAGCAGTACTTC
NA,TRBJ2-5,TRBV7-2,NA,CASSLVLLGGETQYF,TGTGCCAGCAGCTTAGTACTCCTCGGGGGAGAGACCCAGTACTTC
NA,TRBJ1-5,TRBV27,TRBD1,CASSFTGENQPQHF,TGTGCCAGCAGTTTTACAGGGGAAAATCAGCCCCAGCATTTT
NA,TRBJ2-2,TRBV4-1,TRBD2,CASSQVGLAGSGELFF,TGCGCCAGCAGCCAAGTTGGACTAGCGGGGTCCGGGGAGCTGTTTTTT
NA,TRBJ1-5,TRBV5-3,TRBD1,CARTLNRGHNQPQHF,TGTGCCAGAACCCTCAACAGGGGGCACAATCAGCCCCAGCATTTT
NA,TRBJ2-3,TRBV19,NA,CATRGVSADTQYF,TGTGCCACTAGAGGGGTTTCGGCAGATACGCAGTATTTT
NA,TRBJ1-1,TRBV19,NA,CASSIDRANTEAFF,TGTGCCAGTAGTATTGACAGAGCGAACACTGAAGCTTTCTTT
NA,TRBJ1-3,TRBV9,NA,CASRGGSTSSSGNTIYF,TGTGCCAGCAGGGGGGGTTCGACCTCGAGCTCTGGAAACACCATATATTTT
once,TRBJ1-4,TRBV7-9,TRBD1,CASSRDRVGEKLFF,TGTGCCAGCAGCCGTGACAGGGTGGGTGAAAAACTGTTTTTT
NA,TRBJ2-3,TRBV5-8,NA,CASSLGLTADTQYF,TGTGCCAGCAGCTTGGGACTAACCGCAGATACGCAGTATTTT
NA,TRBJ2-3,TRBV3-1/TRBV3-2,TRBD2,CASSQKGTSEPDTQYF,TGTGCCAGCAGCCAAAAGGGGACTAGCGAACCAGATACGCAGTATTTT
once,TRBJ1-5,TRBV19,TRBD1,CASCSTGHQPQHF,TGTGCCAGTTGTTCGACAGGGCATCAGCCCCAGCATTTT
NA,TRBJ2-3,TRBV4-1,TRBD1,CASSRTGGTDTQYF,TGCGCCAGCAGCCGGACAGGGGGCACAGATACGCAGTATTTT
NA,TRBJ1-1,TRBV28,TRBD1,CASSSAQGDTEAFF,TGTGCCAGCAGTTCTGCCCAGGGGGACACTGAAGCTTTCTTT
NA,TRBJ2-5,TRBV11-2,TRBD1,CASSLDRGGLKTQYF,TGTGCCAGCAGCTTAGATCGAGGGGGCTTGAAGACCCAGTACTTC
few,TRBJ2-7,TRBV11-2,NA,CASSLGASAIYEQYF,TGTGCCAGCAGCTTAGGGGCTAGCGCGATCTACGAGCAGTACTTC
NA,TRBJ2-3,TRBV11-2,NA,CASSLGRTDTQYF,TGTGCCAGCAGCTTAGGGCGCACAGATACGCAGTATTTT
NA,TRBJ1-2,TRBV7-9,NA,CASSLAGTYGYTF,TGTGCCAGCAGCTTGGCGGGGACCTATGGCTACACCTTC
NA,TRBJ1-1,TRBV28,NA,CASSGNQDRNTEAFF,TGTGCCAGCAGTGGAAACCAAGACAGGAACACTGAAGCTTTCTTT
NA,TRBJ2-3,TRBV7-2,TRBD2,CASSRLSGVPSDTQYF,TGTGCCAGCAGCAGACTTAGCGGGGTTCCTTCGGATACGCAGTATTTT
NA,TRBJ2-2,TRBV11-1,TRBD1,CASSQGQAFTGELFF,TGTGCCAGCAGCCAGGGACAGGCCTTCACCGGGGAGCTGTTTTTT
NA,TRBJ2-3,TRBV5-4,TRBD2,CASSFRLAGPTDTQYF,TGTGCCAGCAGCTTCCGACTAGCGGGCCCCACAGATACGCAGTATTTT
once,TRBJ2-3,TRBV19,NA,CASSEGHTDTQYF,TGTGCCAGTAGTGAAGGACACACAGATACGCAGTATTTT
NA,TRBJ1-5,TRBV7-9,NA,CASSLARGGQSNQPQHF,TGTGCCAGCAGCTTAGCCCGGGGAGGGCAGAGCAATCAGCCCCAGCATTTT
NA,TRBJ1-2,TRBV19,TRBD1,CASSPGQGLGYTF,TGTGCCAGTAGCCCCGGACAGGGTCTTGGCTACACCTTC
NA,TRBJ1-3,TRBV6-6,NA,CASRKQESGNTIYF,TGTGCCAGCAGAAAACAGGAATCTGGAAACACCATATATTTT
NA,TRBJ2-1,TRBV7-9,TRBD2,CASSLSGGAENEQFF,TGTGCCAGCAGCCTTAGCGGGGGGGCGGAGAATGAGCAGTTCTTC
NA,TRBJ1-3,TRBV5-1,NA,CASSLGAGLGNTIYF,TGCGCCAGCAGCTTGGGGGCAGGGCTGGGAAACACCATATATTTT
NA,TRBJ1-4,TRBV2,TRBD1,CASRLPGQRAGWELFF,TGTGCCAGCAGACTCCCGGGACAGCGGGCGGGTTGGGAACTGTTTTTT
NA,TRBJ2-1,TRBV6-2/TRBV6-3,TRBD1,CASSYLDREHNEQFF,TGTGCCAGCAGTTACCTGGACAGGGAACACAATGAGCAGTTCTTC
once,TRBJ2-5,TRBV28,NA,CASSLRLWTRDQETQYF,TGTGCCAGCAGTTTAAGGCTCTGGACAAGAGACCAAGAGACCCAGTACTTC